The clone carrying this T cell receptor (beta chain) has only a few counts. The identical CDR3 is also encoded by other nucleotide sequences in the sample. Germline-derived CDR1 and CDR2 are SGHNT and YYREEE (reference sequence). V lost 0 bases and J 1 base, leaving 4 bases between the germline ends. There are 13 residues in the CDR3. The data were obtained in a study of cytomegalovirus exposure and HLA in healthy donors. 60 Vbeta and 13 Jbeta primers were used in PCR. The repertoire was sequenced with immunoSEQ multiplex PCR; TCRdb's copy has only in-frame clones and lacks some. The sample records 100,000 to 150,000 clones, 60% to 85% being singletons.

Material: PBMCs. The V call is TRBV5-4, the J call TRBJ1-2, with D unclear. This TCR was sampled from a middle-aged woman in good health and CMV-seropositive. The CDR3 protein is CASSLDNNYGYTF. DNA for the CDR3: TGTGCCAGCAGCTTGGACAATAACTATGGCTACACCTTC.